Sequencing of this TCR beta chain was carried out in a study of cytomegalovirus exposure and HLA in healthy donors. Overall study results and limits: In a later analysis, common viral pathogens appeared linked to several of the most significant clusters.

The PCR used 60 Vbeta and 13 Jbeta primers. Some clones are missing from TCRdb's copy, which holds only in-frame ones; the method was immunoSEQ multiplex PCR. Of about 170,000 clones listed, 75% are singletons. A note on this clone: Its target is unknown.

The germline gives CDR1 SEHNR, CDR2 FQNEAQ (reference sequence). The CDR3 has 16 residues. Trimming at V came to 5 bases and at J to 0 bases, leaving 8 bases not matched to a gene. Material for sequencing was PBMCs. The receptor's source is a woman aged 45-59 years in good health and CMV-seropositive. This chain connects TRBV7-9 to TRBJ2-3; 7 bases are a match to TRBD2. The CDR3 region has the DNA TGTGCCAGCAGCCGATTGGCGGGGGTTAGCACAGATACGCAGTATTTT. It yields the protein CASSRLAGVSTDTQYF.